The next 5 T cell receptor beta chains were all read from a single sample in a study of cytomegalovirus exposure and HLA in healthy donors. Researchers ran the PCR with 60 Vbeta and 13 Jbeta primers. TCRdb keeps only in-frame clones here, not all; method: immunoSEQ multiplex PCR. Of under 150,000 clones in the sample, about three quarters were seen once. The sequenced sample consisted of PBMCs. The source is a man aged 35-49 years in good health and CMV-seropositive.

V and J are TRBV4-3 and TRBJ2-3, with D possibly matching TRBD1 (6 bases). V was clipped by 1 base and J by 3 bases, with 11 bases between them. The CDR3 sequence is 15 residues long. Germline CDR1 reads LGHNA; CDR2 reads YSLEER. CDR3 protein: CASSQGLGGTDTQYF. The CDR3 DNA reads as TGCGCCAGCAGCCAAGGGTTAGGGGGAACAGATACGCAGTATTTT.

The rearrangement links TRBV19 to TRBJ1-3, with D possibly being TRBD1 (6 bases). Trimming stripped 5 bases from V and 0 bases from J, with 14 bases between. This CDR3 comprises 16 residues. The germline CDR1 and CDR2 sequences are LNHDA and SQIVND (reference sequence). The CDR3 DNA follows: TGTGCCAGTAGTGACAGGTCCGTCGACTCTGGAAACACCATATATTTT. Protein sequence: CASSDRSVDSGNTIYF.

This clone was detected only once. The chain combines TRBV27 with TRBJ1-3; 7 bases are a match to TRBD1. The V segment lost 3 bases and the J segment 1 base; nucleotides outside the gene matches: 0. The CDR3 loop spans 14 amino acids. The germline CDR1 and CDR2 sequences are MNHEY and SMNVEV (reference sequence). The chain's CDR3 is CASSLTGSGNTIYF. In DNA form, the CDR3 reads TGTGCCAGCAGTTTGACAGGGTCTGGAAACACCATATATTTT.

V and J are TRBV7-6 and TRBJ2-7; D is undetermined. Trimming pared 0 bases from V and 2 bases from J, leaving 5 bases between. The germline V gene has CDR1 SGHVS and CDR2 FNYEAQ. The CDR3 has 13 amino acids. The CDR3, as DNA: TGTGCCAGCAGCTTAGCGGCAGCCTACGAGCAGTACTTC. Encoded protein: CASSLAAAYEQYF.

V is TRBV25-1 and J is TRBJ1-1; TRBD1 might be the D (6 bases). Trimming stripped 7 bases from V and 4 bases from J, with 19 bases between. Germline V gene lookup returns CDR1 MGHDK and CDR2 SYGVNS. This CDR3 is built from 15 residues. The CDR3 region has the DNA TGTGCCAGCAAGGGTAAACAGGGCGTTCGCACTGAAGCTTTCTTT. Translated: CASKGKQGVRTEAFF. Full variable domain (outside the CDR3, taken from reference TRBV25-1 and TRBJ1-1): EADIYQTPRYLVIGTGKKITLECSQTMGHDKMYWYQQDPGMELHLIHYSYGVNSTEKGDLSSESTVSRIRTEHFPLTLESARPSHTSQYLCASKGKQGVRTEAFFGQGTRLTVV.